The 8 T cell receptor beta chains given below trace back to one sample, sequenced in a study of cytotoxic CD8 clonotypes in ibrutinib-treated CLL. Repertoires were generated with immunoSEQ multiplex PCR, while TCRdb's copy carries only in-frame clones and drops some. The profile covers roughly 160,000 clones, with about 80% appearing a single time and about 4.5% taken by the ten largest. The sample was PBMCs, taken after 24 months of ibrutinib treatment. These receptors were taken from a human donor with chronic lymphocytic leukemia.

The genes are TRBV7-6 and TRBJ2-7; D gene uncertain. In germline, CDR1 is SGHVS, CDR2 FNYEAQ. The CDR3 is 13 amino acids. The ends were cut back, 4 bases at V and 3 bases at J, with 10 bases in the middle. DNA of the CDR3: TGTGCCAGCAGCTCCGACATGTACTACGAGCAGTACTTC. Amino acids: CASSSDMYYEQYF.

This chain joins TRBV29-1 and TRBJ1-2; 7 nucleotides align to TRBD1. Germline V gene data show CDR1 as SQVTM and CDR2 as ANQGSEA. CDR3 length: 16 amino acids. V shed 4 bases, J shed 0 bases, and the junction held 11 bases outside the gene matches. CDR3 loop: CSVVGYTTGTNYGYTF. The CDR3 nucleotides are TGCAGCGTTGTGGGCTATACGACAGGGACTAACTATGGCTACACCTTC.

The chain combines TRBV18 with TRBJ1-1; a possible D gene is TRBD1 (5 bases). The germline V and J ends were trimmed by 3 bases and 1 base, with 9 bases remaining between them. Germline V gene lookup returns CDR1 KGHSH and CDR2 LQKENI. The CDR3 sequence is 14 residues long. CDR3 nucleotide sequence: TGTGCCAGCTCACCCGGACAACAGAACACTGAAGCTTTCTTT. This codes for CASSPGQQNTEAFF.

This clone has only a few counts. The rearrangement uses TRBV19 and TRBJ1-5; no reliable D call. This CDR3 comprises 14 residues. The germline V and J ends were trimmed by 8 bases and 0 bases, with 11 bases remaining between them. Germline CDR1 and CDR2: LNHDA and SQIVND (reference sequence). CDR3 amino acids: CASELTISNQPQHF. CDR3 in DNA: TGTGCCAGTGAACTAACAATTAGCAATCAGCCCCAGCATTTT.

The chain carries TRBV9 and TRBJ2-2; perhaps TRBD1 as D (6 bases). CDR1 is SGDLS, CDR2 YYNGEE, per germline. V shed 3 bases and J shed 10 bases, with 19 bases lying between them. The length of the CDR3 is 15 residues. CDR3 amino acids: CASSATGYPIEELFF. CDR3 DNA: TGTGCCAGCAGCGCAACAGGGTATCCGATCGAGGAGCTGTTTTTT. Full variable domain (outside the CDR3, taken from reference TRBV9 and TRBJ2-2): DSGVTQTPKHLITATGQRVTLRCSPRSGDLSVYWYQQSLDQGLQFLIQYYNGEERAKGNILERFSAQQFPDLHSELNLSSLELGDSALYFCASSATGYPIEELFFGEGSRLTVL.

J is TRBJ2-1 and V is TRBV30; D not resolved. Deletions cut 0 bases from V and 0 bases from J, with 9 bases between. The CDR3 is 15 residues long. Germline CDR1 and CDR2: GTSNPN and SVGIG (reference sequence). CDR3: CAWSVSAASYNEQFF. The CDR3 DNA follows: TGTGCCTGGAGTGTCTCGGCAGCCTCCTACAATGAGCAGTTCTTC.

Here the CDR3 reads CASSVGVAGGKQETQYF. The CDR3, as DNA: TGTGCCAGCAGCGTAGGGGTAGCGGGAGGAAAACAAGAGACCCAGTACTTC. The chain is built from TRBV9 and TRBJ2-5, with 10 bases lining up with TRBD2. V shed 0 bases and J 2 bases; nucleotides not matched to a gene: 7. The CDR3 runs 17 residues. Germline CDR1 reads SGDLS; CDR2 reads YYNGEE.

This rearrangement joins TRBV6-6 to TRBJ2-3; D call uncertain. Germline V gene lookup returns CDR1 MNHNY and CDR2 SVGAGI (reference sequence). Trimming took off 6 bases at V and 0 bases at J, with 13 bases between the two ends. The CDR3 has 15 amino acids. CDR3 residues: CASRRTVASTDTQYF. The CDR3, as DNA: TGTGCCAGCAGACGCACTGTGGCTAGCACAGATACGCAGTATTTT.